This T cell receptor beta chain is from a study of T cell repertoires in cytomegalovirus infection. At the level of the study: A matching HLA type, together with CMV infection, was signaled by public TCR beta signatures. Regarding the study as a whole: Adding up the frequency of public TCR beta families identified people who carried CMV plus the relevant HLA. The ex vivo response was dominated by HLA-C-restricted CMV-specific TCR beta clonotypes.

As concerns this clonotype: As yet, its antigen is unknown.

From germline, CDR1 is SGHAT and CDR2 FQNNGV. Deletions cut 1 base from V and 3 bases from J, with 19 bases between. The CDR3 sequence is 17 residues long. TCRdb analysed the reads with MiXCR anew, one entry per CDR3 protein. Of 140,000 to 150,000 distinct CDR3 sequences in the sample, 25% to 35% were seen once. Sequencing was performed on CD8+ T cells from cultured PBMCs, taken from culture after CMV antigen stimulation. The chain recombines TRBV11-2 with TRBJ2-7; the D gene could be TRBD1 or TRBD2 (6 bases each). This sequence originates from a human donor in good health (CMV status not recorded). Some clones in this sample may be carry-over from other donors' samples. CDR3 bases: TGTGCCAGCAGCTTAGGAAGGGGAGGCAGGGGAAACTACGAGCAGTACTTC. Protein product: CASSLGRGGRGNYEQYF. Full variable domain (remainder filled in from reference TRBV11-2 and TRBJ2-7): EAGVAQSPRYKIIEKRQSVAFWCNPISGHATLYWYQQILGQGPKLLIQFQNNGVVDDSQLPKDRFSAERLKGVDSTLKIQPAKLEDSAVYLCASSLGRGGRGNYEQYFGPGTRLTVT.